The 30 T cell receptor beta chains reported below all come from one sample, sequenced in a study of cytomegalovirus exposure and HLA in healthy donors. The PCR had 60 Vbeta and 13 Jbeta primers. The protocol was immunoSEQ multiplex PCR, while the TCRdb copy is restricted to in-frame clones and leaves out a portion. The table records approximately 100,000 clones, more than 60% of them present only once. Sequencing was done on a sample of PBMCs. The receptors were sampled from a woman between 18 and 29 years old in good health and CMV-seropositive.

As to this clone: Distinct nucleotide sequences in the sample also encode this CDR3. The V call is TRBV6-5, the J call TRBJ2-2, with 7 bases matching TRBD1. This CDR3 contains 13 residues. The ends lost 6 bases at V and 5 bases at J; junction bases unmatched: 3. Looked up from germline, CDR1 is MNHEY and CDR2 is SVGAGI. The CDR3 reads CASRPTGTGELFF. The CDR3 nucleotides are TGTGCCAGCAGACCGACAGGGACCGGGGAGCTGTTTTTT.

This clone was counted only a few times. The chain is built from TRBV5-4 and TRBJ1-1, with TRBD1 as a possible D gene (6 bases). This CDR3 is built from 18 residues. V shed 0 bases and J shed 3 bases, with 21 bases lying between them. Germline V gene lookup returns CDR1 SGHNT and CDR2 YYREEE (reference sequence). This CDR3 reads CASSLGWGWGGLDTEAFF. The CDR3, as DNA: TGTGCCAGCAGCTTGGGGTGGGGTTGGGGGGGCCTGGACACTGAAGCTTTCTTT.

This CDR3 is CASSVALAGGEQYF. The CDR3 nucleotides are TGTGCCAGCAGCGTAGCACTAGCGGGAGGGGAGCAGTACTTC. This chain joins TRBV9 and TRBJ2-7, with 13 bases aligning to TRBD2. The CDR3 is 14 amino acids. The ends lost 0 bases at V and 7 bases at J; junction bases unmatched: 1. CDR1 and CDR2 (germline): SGDLS, YYNGEE.

This clone has just a few counts. The V and J genes are TRBV27 and TRBJ2-5, with a weak D call TRBD1 (6 bases). This CDR3 is built from 11 residues. Trimming removed 6 bases from V and 5 bases from J, with 7 bases in between. CDR1 and CDR2 (germline): MNHEY, SMNVEV (reference sequence). The chain's CDR3 is CASSQGETQYF. CDR3 DNA sequence: TGTGCCAGCAGCCAGGGGGAGACCCAGTACTTC.

There are a few counts of this clone. The chain links TRBV15 to TRBJ2-3; 9 bases line up with TRBD1. The CDR3 totals 14 residues. Per the germline V gene, CDR1 is LNHNV and CDR2 is YYDKDF (reference sequence). Trimming took 3 bases from V and 5 from J; bases not matched to a gene: 3. The CDR3 loop is CATSSRQGGDTQYF. CDR3 sequence (DNA): TGTGCCACCAGCAGCCGACAGGGGGGAGATACGCAGTATTTT.

The V gene is TRBV6-5, the J gene TRBJ2-7; D possibly corresponds to TRBD2 (5 bases). CDR3 length equals 13 residues. The germline V gene encodes CDR1 MNHEY and CDR2 SVGAGI. V was shortened by 0 bases and J by 13 bases, with 16 bases between the two germline ends. The CDR3 nucleotides read TGTGCCAGCAGTTACTCGATCTCGGGGTTGGCCTACTTC. This encodes CASSYSISGLAYF.

The table lists this clone with a few counts. This chain connects TRBV30 to TRBJ1-1, with D perhaps matching TRBD1 (5 bases). The CDR3 sequence is 13 residues long. V gave up 1 base and J gave up 1 base, with 7 bases separating them. Germline CDR1 GTSNPN, CDR2 SVGIG (reference sequence). The CDR3 region is CAWSAGGNTEAFF. In nucleotides, the CDR3 is TGTGCCTGGAGTGCGGGGGGGAACACTGAAGCTTTCTTT.

Here the CDR3 reads CASSQVDIHEQYF. CDR3 DNA sequence: TGTGCCAGCAGCCAAGTCGACATTCACGAGCAGTACTTC. The rearrangement joins TRBV14 to TRBJ2-7; D is unclear. Trimming pared 1 base from V and 5 bases from J, leaving 9 bases between. The CDR3 runs to 13 residues. Germline loops: CDR1 SGHDN, CDR2 FVKESK.

V and J are TRBV21-1 and TRBJ2-1; the table calls TRBD2, which could not be checked here. TRBV21-1 is flagged as a pseudogene. The CDR3 has 15 residues. The CDR3 is CASSKSPHLYNEQFF. The CDR3 DNA reads TGTGCCAGCAGCAAATCGCCCCACTTGTACAATGAGCAGTTCTTC.

The V gene is TRBV6-1, the J gene TRBJ1-3; D unclear. This CDR3 comprises 15 residues. The germline V and J ends were trimmed by 6 bases and 4 bases, with 16 bases remaining between them. Germline lookup yields CDR1 MNHNS and CDR2 SASEGT. CDR3 sequence: CASSSGRVGGNTIYF. CDR3 sequence (DNA): TGTGCCAGCAGCTCAGGCCGAGTGGGCGGAAACACCATATATTTT.

The chain links TRBV5-1 to TRBJ2-7; TRBD1 aligns across 12 bases. Germline CDR1 reads SGHRS; CDR2 reads YFSETQ. The CDR3 runs to 18 residues. J lost 5 bases, V lost 0 bases, and 12 bases had no gene match. CDR3 loop: CASSLASLGTGGKDEQYF. CDR3 nucleotides: TGCGCCAGCAGCTTGGCCTCCTTAGGGACAGGGGGCAAGGACGAGCAGTACTTC.

The chain recombines TRBV11-2 with TRBJ1-1; D is unresolved. The CDR3 has 14 amino acids. Germline V gives CDR1 SGHAT, CDR2 FQNNGV. V gave up 0 bases and J gave up 6 bases, with 11 bases separating them. CDR3 nucleotides: TGTGCCAGCAGCTTAGATAGGTTAACAGCTGAAGCTTTCTTT. This codes for CASSLDRLTAEAFF.

This clone was recorded only once. The chain employs TRBV7-9 and TRBJ2-1; D gene uncertain. Germline assignment: CDR1 SEHNR and CDR2 FQNEAQ (reference sequence). V lost 5 bases and J lost 9, with 14 bases in between. The CDR3 length is 13 residues. As DNA, the CDR3 is TGTGCCAGCAGCCCCCCAGGTTGGCGTGAGCAGTTCTTC. It encodes CASSPPGWREQFF.

There are a few counts of this clone. This chain links TRBV6-5 with TRBJ2-7, with unresolved D. Deletions cut 7 bases from V and 4 bases from J, with 14 bases between. Germline-derived CDR1 and CDR2 are MNHEY and SVGAGI. The CDR3 has 13 residues. The CDR3 DNA follows: TGTGCCAGCACCTCGTCCAGGCAATACGAGCAGTACTTC. Its translation is CASTSSRQYEQYF.

The chain links TRBV29-1 to TRBJ2-3; 7 nucleotides agree with TRBD2. Germline CDR1 and CDR2: SQVTM and ANQGSEA. V dropped 6 bases and J dropped 0; count of bases not matched to a gene: 6. This CDR3 contains 14 residues. CDR3 bases: TGCAGCGTCTCGACTAGCCCTAGCACAGATACGCAGTATTTT. Translating it yields CSVSTSPSTDTQYF.

This clone has just a few counts. The chain recombines TRBV6-5 with TRBJ2-1, with TRBD1 matching 7 bases. The germline V gene has CDR1 MNHEY and CDR2 SVGAGI. CDR3 size: 14 residues. The trim removed 6 bases at V and 8 bases at J, leaving 10 bases unmatched. The chain's CDR3 is CASSYRDRRDEQFF. DNA of the CDR3: TGTGCCAGCAGCTACCGGGACAGAAGGGATGAGCAGTTCTTC.

The V and J genes are TRBV11-3 and TRBJ2-5, with D possibly TRBD2 on 5 matching bases. There are 14 residues in the CDR3. Germline lookup yields CDR1 SGHNT and CDR2 YENEEA. V dropped 3 bases and J dropped 3 bases, with 11 bases sitting between them. The CDR3 DNA follows: TGTGCCAGCAGCTTGGCCGACTACGAAGAGACCCAGTACTTC. Protein sequence: CASSLADYEETQYF.

The chain joins TRBV6-6 to TRBJ2-7, with 12 bases aligning to TRBD2. The CDR3 consists of 16 residues. With 5 bases clipped from V and 2 bases from J, the junction kept 7 bases outside the gene matches. In germline, CDR1 is MNHNY, CDR2 SVGAGI (reference sequence). The CDR3 DNA is TGTGCCAGCAGTCACGGGACTAGCGGGCGAACCTACGAGCAGTACTTC. This gives the protein CASSHGTSGRTYEQYF.

The table lists this clone with a few counts. This sequence joins TRBV27 and TRBJ2-5; D gene ambiguous. Per germline, CDR1 MNHEY and CDR2 SMNVEV (reference sequence). The germline V and J ends were trimmed by 3 bases and 0 bases, with 5 bases remaining between them. The CDR3 runs to 13 residues. This chain's CDR3 is CASSFLDQETQYF. CDR3 nucleotides: TGTGCCAGCAGTTTCCTAGACCAAGAGACCCAGTACTTC.

This clone was counted many times. V usage is TRBV6-4 and J usage is TRBJ2-3; 7 bases align to TRBD2. The CDR3 covers 15 residues. With 6 bases clipped from V and 2 bases from J, the junction kept 8 bases outside the gene matches. Per the germline V gene, CDR1 is MRHNA and CDR2 is SNTAGT. CDR3 sequence: CASSRNQRDTDTQYF. DNA of the CDR3: TGTGCCAGCAGCCGTAATCAGCGGGACACAGATACGCAGTATTTT.

This sequence joins TRBV14 and TRBJ2-5, with no clear D. The ends were cut back, 4 bases at V and 4 bases at J, with 13 bases in the middle. CDR1 and CDR2 (germline): SGHDN, FVKESK. CDR3 length equals 14 residues. The CDR3 loop reads CASSPAGSPETQYF. The CDR3 region has the DNA TGTGCCAGCAGCCCAGCCGGGTCCCCAGAGACCCAGTACTTC.

This clone was observed a few times. The gene calls are TRBV6-4 and TRBJ2-2, with 7 bases matching TRBD1. Germline-derived CDR1 and CDR2 are MRHNA and SNTAGT. The CDR3 is 16 residues long. Losses at the gene ends were 6 bases for V and 6 bases for J; bases not matched to a gene: 13. For the CDR3, the DNA is TGTGCCAGCAGACACACTGACAGGGATTCGCCCGGGGAGCTGTTTTTT. Encoded protein: CASRHTDRDSPGELFF.

The table lists this clone with a few counts. This rearrangement joins TRBV4-1 to TRBJ1-5; TRBD1 might be the D (5 bases). CDR3 length: 16 residues. Between the trimmed V and J ends, which lost 1 base and 1 base, there was a span of 11 bases. From germline, CDR1 is MGHRA and CDR2 YSYEKL. The CDR3 sequence is CASSQGGAGSNQPQHF. CDR3 DNA sequence: TGCGCCAGCAGCCAAGGCGGGGCGGGAAGCAATCAGCCCCAGCATTTT.

The rearrangement joins TRBV7-2 to TRBJ2-7, with D perhaps matching TRBD1 (6 bases). The length of the CDR3 is 14 residues. V was shortened by 2 bases and J by 3 bases, with 11 bases between the two germline ends. Germline values: CDR1 SGHTA, CDR2 FQGNSA. The CDR3: CASSLRDNSYEQYF. CDR3 in DNA: TGTGCCAGCAGCTTAAGGGACAACAGCTACGAGCAGTACTTC.

This chain links TRBV7-9 with TRBJ2-5, with TRBD2 matching 10 bases. The junction had 10 bases not matched to a gene; V was cut back by 5 bases and J by 1 base. Germline V gives CDR1 SEHNR, CDR2 FQNEAQ (reference sequence). The CDR3 runs 17 residues. CDR3: CASSPPESGRAQETQYF. CDR3 bases: TGTGCCAGCAGCCCCCCTGAGAGCGGGAGGGCCCAAGAGACCCAGTACTTC.

The V gene is TRBV5-1, the J gene TRBJ1-4, with D possibly TRBD1 on 5 matching bases. Germline CDR1 SGHRS, CDR2 YFSETQ. CDR3 length equals 13 residues. The V end lost 4 bases, the J end lost 6 bases, and 10 bases lay between the germline ends. CDR3 sequence: CASSGGEYEKLFF. CDR3 nucleotide sequence: TGCGCCAGCAGCGGGGGGGAATATGAAAAACTGTTTTTT.

In its sample, this clone was seen a few times. This rearrangement joins TRBV4-3 to TRBJ2-2; 11 bases line up with TRBD2. The V gene's germline CDR1 is LGHNA and CDR2 YSLEER. With 0 bases clipped from V and 6 bases from J, the junction kept 12 bases outside the gene matches. The CDR3 covers 19 residues. The CDR3 region is CASSQDGIAGGPLAGELFF. The CDR3 region has the DNA TGCGCCAGCAGCCAAGATGGAATAGCGGGAGGGCCTCTGGCCGGGGAGCTGTTTTTT.

The chain joins TRBV4-3 to TRBJ1-2; 7 bases map to TRBD1. The length of the CDR3 is 17 residues. After removal of 3 bases from V and 2 bases from J, the junction contained 12 bases not matched to a gene. Germline V gene data show CDR1 as LGHNA and CDR2 as YSLEER. The CDR3 here is CASSQAYPGQTNYGYTF. The CDR3 nucleotides read TGCGCCAGCAGCCAGGCCTATCCGGGACAGACAAACTATGGCTACACCTTC.

The rearrangement uses TRBV27 and TRBJ2-7; 12 bases fit TRBD2. The CDR3 is 13 residues long. Germline V gene sequence: CDR1 MNHEY, CDR2 SMNVEV (reference sequence). Losses at the gene ends were 8 bases for V and 5 bases for J; bases not matched to a gene: 4. The CDR3 spells CASFASGRDEQYF. CDR3 nucleotide sequence: TGTGCCAGCTTCGCTAGCGGGAGGGACGAGCAGTACTTC.

The V call is TRBV6-6, the J call TRBJ2-7; 7 positions match TRBD1. This CDR3 is 12 amino acids long. J gave up 5 bases and V 7 bases, and 5 bases lay outside the gene matches. Germline CDR1 and CDR2: MNHNY and SVGAGI (reference sequence). The CDR3 DNA reads TGTGCCAGCACACGACAGGGTAACGAGCAGTACTTC. This sequence encodes CASTRQGNEQYF.